These 20 T cell receptor beta chains share one sample of origin, sequenced in a study of cytomegalovirus exposure and HLA in healthy donors. The study ran its PCR with 60 Vbeta and 13 Jbeta primers. Sequencing used immunoSEQ multiplex PCR; TCRdb keeps in-frame clones, though not all of them. The profile shows 100,000 or so clones, less than 85% of them singletons. Input material: PBMCs. These TCRs come from a man in his forties in good health and CMV-seropositive.

The chain employs TRBV11-2 and TRBJ1-1; D is ambiguous. This CDR3 is built from 13 residues. Looked up from germline, CDR1 is SGHAT and CDR2 is FQNNGV. Trimming removed 1 base from V and 6 bases from J, with 9 bases in between. Here the CDR3 DNA reads TGTGCCAGCAGCTTAGTTACGGGGTCTGAAGCTTTCTTT. This translates into CASSLVTGSEAFF.

This clone occurred once. V and J are TRBV9 and TRBJ2-5, with a tentative D call TRBD2 (5 bases). V was pared by 4 bases and J by 5 bases, with 15 bases between. CDR3 length equals 14 residues. The germline gives CDR1 SGDLS, CDR2 YYNGEE. DNA of the CDR3: TGTGCCAGCAGCCCCGAAGAGCCGGGGGAGACCCAGTACTTC. Its protein product is CASSPEEPGETQYF.

This clone occurred a few times. This chain connects TRBV2 to TRBJ1-5; no clear D gene. CDR3 length: 13 amino acids. CDR1 is SNHLY and CDR2 is FYNNEI in the germline V gene. Trimming cost V 7 bases and J 4 bases, with 11 bases left between them. CDR3 region: CASMGRRNQPQHF. The CDR3 DNA sequence: TGTGCCAGCATGGGGAGGAGAAATCAGCCCCAGCATTTT.

This rearrangement joins TRBV7-9 to TRBJ1-2, with D perhaps TRBD1 (6 bases). V was clipped by 1 base and J by 5 bases, with 8 bases between them. The CDR3 is 13 amino acids. Germline V CDR1 and CDR2: SEHNR, FQNEAQ (reference sequence). The CDR3 sequence: CASSLGQGYGYTF. The DNA of the CDR3 is TGTGCCAGCAGCTTAGGTCAGGGGTATGGCTACACCTTC.

This clone was detected only once. A read error may account for a junction end that differs from germline. The chain joins TRBV6-6 to TRBJ2-4; a weak D match, TRBD2 (7 bases). Germline-derived CDR1 and CDR2 are MNHNY and SVGAGI (reference sequence). The CDR3 covers 15 residues. The CDR3 sequence is CASSYLGGGKNSQYF. CDR3 in DNA: TGTGCCAGCAGTTACCTGGGCGGGGGCAAAAACAGTCAGTACTTC.

In this sample, this clone turned up a few times. This chain uses TRBV11-2 with TRBJ2-7, with TRBD1 matching over 7 bases. V dropped 5 bases and J dropped 6; count of bases not matched to a gene: 7. The CDR3 length is 13 residues. Per the germline V gene, CDR1 is SGHAT and CDR2 is FQNNGV. This chain's CDR3 is CASSALTGPEQYF. CDR3 in DNA: TGTGCCAGCAGCGCCCTGACAGGGCCCGAGCAGTACTTC.

The gene calls are TRBV7-8 and TRBJ1-4, with a weak D call TRBD1 (6 bases). Trimming removed 2 bases at V and 6 bases at J, with 10 bases between. There are 14 residues in the CDR3. CDR1 SGHVS and CDR2 FQNEAQ come from the germline V gene. Here the CDR3 reads CASSLLAGDEKLFF. CDR3 DNA: TGTGCCAGCAGCTTACTAGCAGGGGATGAAAAACTGTTTTTT.

The chain recombines TRBV19 with TRBJ1-6; 7 bases align to TRBD1. CDR3 size: 13 residues. The germline V gene encodes CDR1 LNHDA and CDR2 SQIVND (reference sequence). The V gene end was trimmed by 4 bases and the J gene end by 12 bases; junction bases not matched to a gene: 6. CDR3 sequence: CASSTDRVGPLHF. CDR3 sequence (DNA): TGTGCCAGTAGTACCGACAGGGTTGGACCCCTCCACTTT.

The table lists this clone with a count of one. The chain uses TRBV6-5 and TRBJ2-7, with 9 bases identical to TRBD2. Trimming cost V 5 bases and J 3 bases; bases outside gene matches: 8. The CDR3 is 15 amino acids. From germline, CDR1 is MNHEY and CDR2 SVGAGI. Written as DNA, the CDR3 is TGTGCCAGCAGTACCGTAGCGGGAGCGAGCTACGAGCAGTACTTC. Protein product: CASSTVAGASYEQYF.

The chain links TRBV19 to TRBJ1-1; D is unresolved. Trimming took off 6 bases at V and 3 bases at J, with 11 bases between the two ends. This CDR3 has 13 residues. Germline CDR1 is LNHDA and CDR2 is SQIVND (reference sequence). The CDR3 spells CASSLGGDTEAFF. CDR3 sequence (DNA): TGTGCCAGTAGCCTGGGAGGTGACACTGAAGCTTTCTTT.

Concerning this clone: Other DNA sequences in the same sample also yield this CDR3. The chain carries TRBV5-6 and TRBJ2-3; TRBD2 is a possible D gene (6 bases). Trimming took off 4 bases at V and 6 bases at J, with 18 bases between the two ends. The germline CDR1 and CDR2 sequences are SGHDT and YYEEEE. CDR3 length: 15 amino acids. CDR3 in amino acids: CASSVRDGRSDTQYF. CDR3 nucleotides: TGTGCCAGCAGCGTGCGGGACGGAAGATCGGATACGCAGTATTTT.

This clone appeared a few times. The V and J genes are TRBV28 and TRBJ1-6, with D perhaps TRBD1 (5 bases). Germline V gives CDR1 MDHEN, CDR2 SYDVKM. The V end was cut by 5 bases, the J end by 9 bases, with 17 bases between. This CDR3 is built from 15 residues. In DNA form, the CDR3 reads TGTGCCAGCAGTCTAGGAGGGGTAAAGGGTTCACCCCTCCACTTT. Amino acid sequence: CASSLGGVKGSPLHF. The full variable domain, with the rest looked up from reference TRBV28 and TRBJ1-6, is DVKVTQSSRYLVKRTGEKVFLECVQDMDHENMFWYRQDPGLGLRLIYFSYDVKMKEKGDIPEGYSVSREKKERFSLILESASTNQTSMYLCASSLGGVKGSPLHFGNGTRLTVT.

The gene calls are TRBV15 and TRBJ1-2; D possibly corresponds to TRBD1 (5 bases). Per the germline V gene, CDR1 is LNHNV and CDR2 is YYDKDF (reference sequence). The CDR3 spans 15 residues. V was pared by 1 base and J by 2 bases, with 11 bases between. CDR3 bases: TGTGCCACCAGCAGAGTTGGCAGGGCGAACTATGGCTACACCTTC. Its protein product is CATSRVGRANYGYTF. Using reference TRBV15 and TRBJ1-2 for the parts outside the CDR3, the full variable domain is DAMVIQNPRYQVTQFGKPVTLSCSQTLNHNVMYWYQQKSSQAPKLLFHYYDKDFNNEADTPDNFQSRRPNTSFCFLDIRSPGLGDTAMYLCATSRVGRANYGYTFGSGTRLTVV.

Concerning this clone itself: An end of the junction does not agree with germline; a read error may underlie this. The chain carries TRBV7-9 and TRBJ2-6, with D tentatively TRBD1 (5 bases). The V gene's germline CDR1 is SEHNR and CDR2 FQNEAQ (reference sequence). There are 17 residues in the CDR3. The CDR3 coding sequence is TGTGCCAGCAGCCCGGTACAGCTTGTGTCTGGGGCCAACGGCCTGACTTTC. Its translation: CASSPVQLVSGANGLTF.

This clone occurred a few times. The chain joins TRBV6-1 to TRBJ1-2; D remains ambiguous. V was cut by 6 bases and J by 8 bases, with 10 bases left in between. Germline values: CDR1 MNHNS, CDR2 SASEGT. This CDR3 has 11 residues. CDR3 in amino acids: CASRTGWGYTF. The CDR3 region has the DNA TGTGCCAGCAGGACTGGATGGGGCTACACCTTC.

This clone was detected once. The V and J genes are TRBV30 and TRBJ2-1; D may be TRBD1 (5 bases). In germline, CDR1 is GTSNPN, CDR2 SVGIG (reference sequence). The CDR3 runs 15 residues. Trimming took 4 bases from V and 0 from J, leaving 13 bases between them. This chain's CDR3 is CAWKGLRGSYNEQFF. The CDR3 region has the DNA TGTGCCTGGAAGGGGTTGAGAGGCTCCTACAATGAGCAGTTCTTC.

This clone was detected once. The V call is TRBV11-2, the J call TRBJ1-2, with D unclear. The CDR3 covers 13 residues. Trimming took 1 base from V and 4 from J, leaving 7 bases between them. The germline CDR1 and CDR2 sequences are SGHAT and FQNNGV. CDR3 residues: CASSLGGSYGYTF. DNA of the CDR3: TGTGCCAGCAGCTTAGGAGGGAGCTATGGCTACACCTTC.

The rearrangement links TRBV25-1 to TRBJ2-2; 9 bases line up with TRBD2. Trimming took 5 bases from V and 2 from J; bases not matched to a gene: 3. This CDR3 is built from 15 residues. Looked up from germline, CDR1 is MGHDK and CDR2 is SYGVNS. The CDR3 here is CASSIAGVNTGELFF. The CDR3 bases are TGTGCCAGCAGTATAGCGGGAGTAAACACCGGGGAGCTGTTTTTT.

The chain recombines TRBV27 with TRBJ1-2; D may be TRBD1 (6 bases). The CDR3 is made up of 15 amino acids. Germline values: CDR1 MNHEY, CDR2 SMNVEV (reference sequence). The V end was cut by 0 bases, the J end by 7 bases, with 15 bases between. The CDR3 region is CASSLSAGGAFGYTF. CDR3 nucleotide sequence: TGTGCCAGCAGTTTATCGGCGGGGGGCGCCTTTGGCTACACCTTC.

This rearrangement joins TRBV28 to TRBJ2-1, with D maybe TRBD2 (7 bases). Trimming took off 6 bases at V and 4 bases at J, with 16 bases between the two ends. The germline V gene encodes CDR1 MDHEN and CDR2 SYDVKM. CDR3 length: 15 amino acids. The CDR3 is CASREGRGRYNEQFF. The CDR3 DNA is TGTGCCAGCAGGGAGGGGCGGGGGCGGTACAATGAGCAGTTCTTC.